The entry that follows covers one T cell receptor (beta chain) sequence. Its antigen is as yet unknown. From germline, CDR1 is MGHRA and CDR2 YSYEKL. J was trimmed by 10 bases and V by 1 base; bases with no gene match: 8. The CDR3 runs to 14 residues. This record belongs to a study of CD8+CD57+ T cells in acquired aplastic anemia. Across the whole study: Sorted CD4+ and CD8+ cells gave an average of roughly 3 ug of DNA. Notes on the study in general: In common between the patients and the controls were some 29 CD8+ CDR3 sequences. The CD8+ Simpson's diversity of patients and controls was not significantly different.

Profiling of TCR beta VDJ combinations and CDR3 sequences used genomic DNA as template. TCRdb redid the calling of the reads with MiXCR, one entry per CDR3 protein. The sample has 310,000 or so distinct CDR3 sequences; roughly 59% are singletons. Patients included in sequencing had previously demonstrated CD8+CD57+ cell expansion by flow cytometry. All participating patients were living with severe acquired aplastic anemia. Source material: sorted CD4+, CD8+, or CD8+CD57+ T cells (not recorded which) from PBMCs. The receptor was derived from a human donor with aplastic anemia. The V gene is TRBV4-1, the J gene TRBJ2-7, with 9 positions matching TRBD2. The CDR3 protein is CASSQAGLASEQYF. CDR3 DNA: TGCGCCAGCAGCCAAGCGGGACTAGCAAGCGAACAGTACTTC.